This T cell receptor (beta chain) was obtained from a study of CD8 T cells in ankylosing spondylitis. General study results and limits: Before this, some motif variants had been reported in reactive arthritis synovial fluid and blood. Blood of patients with ankylosing spondylitis appeared to be characterized by a TCR beta motif of 8 or 9 highly homologous variants. The clones that were linked to disease were reported to be significantly enriched in matched synovial fluid samples from ankylosing spondylitis patients.

Germline assignment: CDR1 MNHEY and CDR2 SMNVEV (reference sequence). The V and J ends lost 0 bases and 5 bases respectively, with 10 bases between them. The CDR3 contains 14 residues. This clonotype was observed many times. As yet, its antigen is unknown. Libraries of TCR beta came from quantitative 5'-RACE with molecular barcodes. TCRdb ran MiXCR on the 5' RACE reads and lists one entry per CDR3 protein. The data show tens of thousands of distinct CDR3 sequences, roughly 9% seen once. The sequence came from a male donor with ankylosing spondylitis. The source material was blood, either unsorted or a sorted T cell fraction (not recorded which). The chain recombines TRBV27 with TRBJ1-2; no firm D call. Here the CDR3 reads CASSLSKGLYGYTF. The CDR3 coding sequence is TGTGCCAGCAGTTTATCGAAAGGTCTTTATGGCTACACCTTC.